The clone carrying this T cell receptor beta chain was counted a few times. The antigen is undetermined. The V and J ends lost 2 bases and 10 bases respectively, with 6 bases between them. Per the germline V gene, CDR1 is PRHDT and CDR2 is FYEKMQ (reference sequence). The CDR3 length is 12 residues. This record belongs to a study of human T cells and chemical hapten exposure. General study points: DPC sensitization produced no change in TCRs with frequency above 1 in 1000.

Individual cDNA molecules in this library carried unique molecular identifiers. TCRdb reprocessed the RACE reads via MiXCR and lists one record per CDR3 protein. The table shows 80,000 to 100,000 distinct CDR3 sequences, with about 8.7% occurring only once. This sample's time point: healthy volunteer bleed at 2 weeks. The template was total RNA from unfractionated whole blood. The genes are TRBV13 and TRBJ1-6; D call uncertain. The sequence was obtained from a female donor in good health. Some clones in this sample may be carry-over from other donors' samples. Sequencing was performed on whole blood. The CDR3 DNA reads as TGTGCCAGCAGCTTATATGGGTCACCCCTCCACTTT. As protein: CASSLYGSPLHF.